These 13 T cell receptor beta chains came from one sample sequenced in a study of cytomegalovirus exposure and HLA in healthy donors. TCRdb's table, derived via immunoSEQ multiplex PCR, lists solely in-frame clones and lacks some. The sample has 150,000 to 200,000 clones; 81% are singletons. What was sequenced was PBMCs. The receptors were sampled from a woman under 40 in good health and CMV-seronegative.

J is TRBJ1-6 and V is TRBV28, with 7 bases lining up with TRBD1. The CDR3 totals 20 residues. The germline V gene has CDR1 MDHEN and CDR2 SYDVKM. V lost 3 bases and J lost 9; bases outside the gene matches: 23. In nucleotides, the CDR3 is TGTGCCAGCAGTTTGACAGGTTTGGGGAAAGCGAACCCAGGGGGTTCACCCCTCCACTTT. Translated: CASSLTGLGKANPGGSPLHF.

Of note for this clone: Other DNA sequences in the same sample also yield this CDR3. J is TRBJ2-7 and V is TRBV5-1; 7 positions match TRBD2. J lost 2 bases, V lost 4 bases, and 3 bases had no gene match. The CDR3 runs 13 residues. Germline loops: CDR1 SGHRS, CDR2 YFSETQ. For the CDR3, the DNA is TGCGCCAGCAGCCAGCGGGGTGCCTACGAGCAGTACTTC. This sequence encodes CASSQRGAYEQYF. The full variable domain, with the rest looked up from reference TRBV5-1 and TRBJ2-7, is KAGVTQTPRYLIKTRGQQVTLSCSPISGHRSVSWYQQTPGQGLQFLFEYFSETQRNKGNFPGRFSGRQFSNSRSEMNVSTLELGDSALYLCASSQRGAYEQYFGPGTRLTVT.

The V and J genes are TRBV4-1 and TRBJ1-5; 7 bases are shared with TRBD1. CDR3 length equals 18 residues. Trimming at V came to 2 bases and at J to 7 bases, leaving 17 bases not matched to a gene. Per germline, CDR1 MGHRA and CDR2 YSYEKL. The CDR3 DNA reads as TGCGCCAGCAGCCAACCACCCACCAGGACAGGTAAAAGGCAGCCCCAGCATTTT. Its protein is CASSQPPTRTGKRQPQHF.

The sample holds one count of this clone. The chain couples TRBV28 to TRBJ1-5; D remains unclear. The V end lost 1 base, the J end lost 0 bases, and 10 bases lay between the germline ends. Germline V CDR1 and CDR2: MDHEN, SYDVKM. This CDR3 is 16 amino acids long. DNA for the CDR3: TGTGCCAGCAGTTTATTGGGGAGATATAGCAATCAGCCCCAGCATTTT. Amino acid sequence: CASSLLGRYSNQPQHF.

The chain joins TRBV9 to TRBJ1-5, with D tentatively TRBD1 (5 bases). V shed 5 bases and J shed 5 bases, with 17 bases lying between them. CDR3 length: 15 residues. Looked up from germline, CDR1 is SGDLS and CDR2 is YYNGEE. Here the CDR3 reads CASSLWGDEDQPQHF. CDR3 nucleotide sequence: TGTGCCAGCAGTTTATGGGGGGATGAAGATCAGCCCCAGCATTTT. The variable domain in full, completed from reference TRBV9 and TRBJ1-5, reads DSGVTQTPKHLITATGQRVTLRCSPRSGDLSVYWYQQSLDQGLQFLIQYYNGEERAKGNILERFSAQQFPDLHSELNLSSLELGDSALYFCASSLWGDEDQPQHFGDGTRLSIL.

V and J are TRBV5-1 and TRBJ1-2; no clear D gene. Germline lookup yields CDR1 SGHRS and CDR2 YFSETQ. There are 13 residues in the CDR3. Trimming removed 3 bases at V and 8 bases at J, with 14 bases between. The DNA of the CDR3 is TGCGCCAGCAGCTCTCCGGGAGGGAACGGCTACACCTTC. It encodes CASSSPGGNGYTF.

This sequence joins TRBV5-4 and TRBJ2-7; 9 bases fit TRBD1. The junction had 10 bases not matched to a gene; V was cut back by 4 bases and J by 5 bases. This CDR3 comprises 15 residues. The V gene's germline CDR1 is SGHNT and CDR2 YYREEE (reference sequence). As DNA, the CDR3 is TGTGCCAGCAGCGGGACCGGGACAGGGAAGCACGAGCAGTACTTC. Translating gives CASSGTGTGKHEQYF.

V usage is TRBV30 and J usage is TRBJ2-2, with 9 bases matching TRBD1. V dropped 2 bases and J dropped 4; count of bases not matched to a gene: 5. From germline, CDR1 is GTSNPN and CDR2 SVGIG (reference sequence). The CDR3 length is 15 residues. CDR3 nucleotides: TGTGCCTGGAGTACAGGACAGGGGCCCACCGGGGAGCTGTTTTTT. This codes for CAWSTGQGPTGELFF.

The CDR3 loop is CASSLTGAGGLYNEQFF. As DNA, the CDR3 is TGTGCCAGCAGCTTAACAGGTGCGGGGGGCCTCTACAATGAGCAGTTCTTC. The chain has TRBV7-3 and TRBJ2-1; 8 bases agree with TRBD2. CDR1 SGHTA and CDR2 FQGTGA come from the germline V gene. The length of the CDR3 is 17 residues. The junction had 7 bases not matched to a gene; V was cut back by 0 bases and J by 3 bases.

The chain has TRBV5-1 and TRBJ1-5; TRBD1 matches at 7 bases. Per germline, CDR1 SGHRS and CDR2 YFSETQ. The CDR3 is 17 residues long. The trim removed 2 bases at V and 5 bases at J, leaving 13 bases unmatched. DNA of the CDR3: TGCGCCAGCAGCTTAACCCCCCGGAGGGACAGCCATCAGCCCCAGCATTTT. This encodes CASSLTPRRDSHQPQHF.

The chain links TRBV30 to TRBJ1-1; TRBD1 aligns across 9 bases. The CDR3 has 13 residues. Trimming at V came to 3 bases and at J to 5 bases, leaving 4 bases not matched to a gene. CDR1 and CDR2 from the germline V gene are GTSNPN and SVGIG (reference sequence). DNA for the CDR3: TGTGCCTGGAGGCGGGACAGGGATACTGAAGCTTTCTTT. It codes for CAWRRDRDTEAFF.

Written as DNA, the CDR3 is TGTGCCTGGAGTGTAACCCGCCGGACTAGTTCAATGAGAAATGAGCAGTTCTTC. This translates into CAWSVTRRTSSMRNEQFF. V gene TRBV30 combines with J gene TRBJ2-1; 7 bases agree with TRBD2. The CDR3 spans 18 residues. Germline V gene sequence: CDR1 GTSNPN, CDR2 SVGIG (reference sequence). With V trimmed by 0 bases and J by 7 bases, 18 bases remained unmatched.

The chain links TRBV2 to TRBJ1-5; D unresolved. The CDR3 is made up of 14 amino acids. Germline V gene lookup returns CDR1 SNHLY and CDR2 FYNNEI. V gave up 1 base and J gave up 5 bases, with 9 bases separating them. CDR3 nucleotide sequence: TGTGCCAGCAGTGAAGTATCATCAGATCAGCCCCAGCATTTT. This codes for CASSEVSSDQPQHF.